Below, one TCR beta chain is given with its context. This sample is drawn from a study of T cell changes during pregnancy in multiple sclerosis. TCRdb's table, derived via immunoSEQ multiplex PCR, lists solely in-frame clones and lacks some. In the table there are tens of thousands of clones, around 93% of which are singletons. This CDR3 is built from 14 residues. Trimming shortened V by 0 bases and J by 0 bases, and 6 bases separated the two germline ends. CDR1 and CDR2 (germline): LNHNV, YYDKDF (reference sequence). The sample in question was CD4+ T cells from peripheral blood mononuclear cells, obtained in the third trimester of pregnancy. The sequence was collected from a female donor with multiple sclerosis, enrolled in a pregnancy study. V usage is TRBV15 and J usage is TRBJ2-7; no firm D call. CDR3 sequence: CATSREQSSYEQYF. The CDR3 DNA reads as TGTGCCACCAGCAGAGAACAGTCCTCCTACGAGCAGTACTTC. The complete variable domain, with remaining parts taken from reference TRBV15 and TRBJ2-7, reads DAMVIQNPRYQVTQFGKPVTLSCSQTLNHNVMYWYQQKSSQAPKLLFHYYDKDFNNEADTPDNFQSRRPNTSFCFLDIRSPGLGDTAMYLCATSREQSSYEQYFGPGTRLTVT.